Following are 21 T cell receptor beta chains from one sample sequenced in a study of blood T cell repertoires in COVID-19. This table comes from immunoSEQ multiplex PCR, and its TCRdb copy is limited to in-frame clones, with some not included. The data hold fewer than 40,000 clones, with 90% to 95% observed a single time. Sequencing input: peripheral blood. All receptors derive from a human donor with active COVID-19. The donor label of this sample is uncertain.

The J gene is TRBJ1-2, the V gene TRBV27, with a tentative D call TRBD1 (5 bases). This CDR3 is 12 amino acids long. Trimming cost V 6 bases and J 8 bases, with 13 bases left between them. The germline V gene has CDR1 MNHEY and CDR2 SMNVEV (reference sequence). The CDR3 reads CASRLDRAGYTF. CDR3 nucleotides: TGTGCCAGCAGATTAGACAGAGCCGGCTACACCTTC.

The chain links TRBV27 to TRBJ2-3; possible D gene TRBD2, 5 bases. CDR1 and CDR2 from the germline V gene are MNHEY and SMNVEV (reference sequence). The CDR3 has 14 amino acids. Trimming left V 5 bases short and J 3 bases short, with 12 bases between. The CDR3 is CASSLTEATDTQYF. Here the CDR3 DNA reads TGTGCCAGCAGTCTAACGGAGGCTACAGATACGCAGTATTTT.

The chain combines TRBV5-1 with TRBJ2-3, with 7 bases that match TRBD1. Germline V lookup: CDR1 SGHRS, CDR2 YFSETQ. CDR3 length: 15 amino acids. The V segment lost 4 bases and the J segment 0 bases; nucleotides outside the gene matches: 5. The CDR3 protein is CASSPRQGSTDTQYF. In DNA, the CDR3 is TGCGCCAGCAGCCCCCGACAGGGTAGCACAGATACGCAGTATTTT.

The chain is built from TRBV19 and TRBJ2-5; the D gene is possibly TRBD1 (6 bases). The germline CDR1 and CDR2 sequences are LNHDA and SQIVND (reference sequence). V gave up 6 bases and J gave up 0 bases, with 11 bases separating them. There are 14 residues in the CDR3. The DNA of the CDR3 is TGTGCCAGTAGCTCAGGGGATAACCAAGAGACCCAGTACTTC. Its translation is CASSSGDNQETQYF.

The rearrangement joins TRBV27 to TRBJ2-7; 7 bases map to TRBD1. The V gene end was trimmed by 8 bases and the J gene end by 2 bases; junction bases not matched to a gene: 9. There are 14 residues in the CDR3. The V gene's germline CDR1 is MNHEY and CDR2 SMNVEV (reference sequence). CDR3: CASGWGQPTYEQYF. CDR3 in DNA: TGTGCCAGCGGCTGGGGACAGCCAACCTACGAGCAGTACTTC.

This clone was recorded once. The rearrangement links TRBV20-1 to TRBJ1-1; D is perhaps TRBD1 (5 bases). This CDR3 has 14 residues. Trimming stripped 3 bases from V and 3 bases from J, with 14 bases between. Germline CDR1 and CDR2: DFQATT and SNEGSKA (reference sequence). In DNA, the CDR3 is TGCAGTGCTAGTTTGGACGACAGATACACTGAAGCTTTCTTT. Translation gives CSASLDDRYTEAFF.

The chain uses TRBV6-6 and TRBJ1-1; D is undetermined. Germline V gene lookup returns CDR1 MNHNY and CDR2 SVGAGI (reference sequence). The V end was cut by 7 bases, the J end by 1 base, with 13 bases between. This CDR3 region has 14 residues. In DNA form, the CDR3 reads TGTGCCAGCATGTCTAGGGAGTGGAACACTGAAGCTTTCTTT. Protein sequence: CASMSREWNTEAFF.

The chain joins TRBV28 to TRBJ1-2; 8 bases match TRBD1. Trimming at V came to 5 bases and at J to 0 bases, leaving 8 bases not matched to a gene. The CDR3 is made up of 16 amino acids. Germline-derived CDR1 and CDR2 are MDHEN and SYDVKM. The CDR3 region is CASSEATGGANYGYTF. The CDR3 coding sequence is TGTGCCAGCAGTGAGGCTACAGGGGGGGCTAACTATGGCTACACCTTC.

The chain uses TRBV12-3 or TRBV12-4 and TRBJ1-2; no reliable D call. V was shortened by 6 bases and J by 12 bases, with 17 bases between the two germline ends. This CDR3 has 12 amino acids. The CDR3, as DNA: TGTGCCAGCAGACTAGCTGCGGCCGGGGACACCTTC. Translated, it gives CASRLAAAGDTF.

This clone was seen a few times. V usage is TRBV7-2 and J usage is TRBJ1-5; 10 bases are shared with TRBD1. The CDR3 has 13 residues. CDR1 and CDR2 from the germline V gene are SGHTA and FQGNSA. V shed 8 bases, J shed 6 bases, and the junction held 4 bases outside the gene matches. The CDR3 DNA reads TGTGCCAGCGGGACAGGGGTGGCTCAGCCCCAGCATTTT. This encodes CASGTGVAQPQHF.

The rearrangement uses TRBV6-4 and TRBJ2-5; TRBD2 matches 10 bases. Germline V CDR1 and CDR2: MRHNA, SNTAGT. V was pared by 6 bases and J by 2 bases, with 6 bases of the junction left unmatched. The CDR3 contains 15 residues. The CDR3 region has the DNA TGTGCCAGCAGGAAAGGGACTAGCGTACAAGAGACCCAGTACTTC. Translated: CASRKGTSVQETQYF.

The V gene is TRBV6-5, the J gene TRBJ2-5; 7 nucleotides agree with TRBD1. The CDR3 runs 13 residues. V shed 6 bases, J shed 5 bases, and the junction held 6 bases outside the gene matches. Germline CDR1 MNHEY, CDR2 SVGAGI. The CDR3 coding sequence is TGTGCCAGCAGAAGGGGGCCGGGGGAGACCCAGTACTTC. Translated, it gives CASRRGPGETQYF.

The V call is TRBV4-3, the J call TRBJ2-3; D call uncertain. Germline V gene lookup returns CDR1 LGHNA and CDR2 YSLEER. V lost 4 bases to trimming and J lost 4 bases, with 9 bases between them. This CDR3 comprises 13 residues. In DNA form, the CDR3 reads TGCGCCAGCAGCCCCCCTAACGCAGATACGCAGTATTTT. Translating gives CASSPPNADTQYF.

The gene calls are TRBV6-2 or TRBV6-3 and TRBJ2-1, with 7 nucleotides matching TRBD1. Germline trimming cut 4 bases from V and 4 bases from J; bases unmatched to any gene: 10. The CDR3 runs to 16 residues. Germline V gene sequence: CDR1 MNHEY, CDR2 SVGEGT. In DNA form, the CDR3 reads TGTGCCAGCAGTTGGACCTCAGGGGGTGGTTACAATGAGCAGTTCTTC. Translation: CASSWTSGGGYNEQFF.

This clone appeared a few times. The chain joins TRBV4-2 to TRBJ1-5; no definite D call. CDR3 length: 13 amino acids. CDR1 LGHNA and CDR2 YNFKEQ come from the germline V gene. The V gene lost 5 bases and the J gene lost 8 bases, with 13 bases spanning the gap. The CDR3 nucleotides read TGTGCCAGCAGCGTTAGGCTCGGGGAGCCCCAGCATTTT. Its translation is CASSVRLGEPQHF.

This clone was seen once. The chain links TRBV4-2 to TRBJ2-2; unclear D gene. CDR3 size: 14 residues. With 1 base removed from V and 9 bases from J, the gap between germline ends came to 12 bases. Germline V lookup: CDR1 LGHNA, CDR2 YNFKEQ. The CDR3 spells CASSQGSAWRELFF. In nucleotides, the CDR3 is TGTGCCAGCAGCCAAGGGTCCGCTTGGCGGGAGCTGTTTTTT.

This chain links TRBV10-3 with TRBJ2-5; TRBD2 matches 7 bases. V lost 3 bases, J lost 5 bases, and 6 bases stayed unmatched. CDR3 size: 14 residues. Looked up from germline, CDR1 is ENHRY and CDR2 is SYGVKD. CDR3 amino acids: CAISEGTTWETQYF. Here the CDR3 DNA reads TGTGCCATCAGTGAAGGGACTACGTGGGAGACCCAGTACTTC.

CDR3 DNA: TGTGCCAGCAGCTTTTACGGGGCAGATACGCAGTATTTT. It encodes CASSFYGADTQYF. The gene calls are TRBV7-9 and TRBJ2-3, with D possibly being TRBD2 (5 bases). The V gene lost 3 bases and the J gene lost 4 bases, with 8 bases spanning the gap. The CDR3 sequence is 13 residues long. CDR1 is SEHNR, CDR2 FQNEAQ, per germline (reference sequence).

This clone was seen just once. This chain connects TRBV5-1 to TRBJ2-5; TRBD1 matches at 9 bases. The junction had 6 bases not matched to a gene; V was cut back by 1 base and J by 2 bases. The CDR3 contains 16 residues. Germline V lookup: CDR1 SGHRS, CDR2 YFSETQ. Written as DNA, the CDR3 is TGCGCCAGCAGCTTGCCAGGGACAGGGATTCAAGAGACCCAGTACTTC. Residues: CASSLPGTGIQETQYF.

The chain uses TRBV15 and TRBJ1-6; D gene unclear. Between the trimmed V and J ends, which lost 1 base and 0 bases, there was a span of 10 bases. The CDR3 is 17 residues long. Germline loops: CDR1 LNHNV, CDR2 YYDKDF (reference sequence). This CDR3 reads CATSRGGGFSYNSPLHF. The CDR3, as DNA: TGTGCCACCAGCAGAGGCGGAGGCTTCTCCTATAATTCACCCCTCCACTTT.

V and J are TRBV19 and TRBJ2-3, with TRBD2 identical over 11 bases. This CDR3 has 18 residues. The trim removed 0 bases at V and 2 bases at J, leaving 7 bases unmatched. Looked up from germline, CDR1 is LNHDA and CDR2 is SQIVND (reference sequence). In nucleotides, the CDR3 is TGTGCCAGTAGTATAGATGGGGGACTAGCGGCCGTCACAGATACGCAGTATTTT. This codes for CASSIDGGLAAVTDTQYF.